Listed here is a single TCR beta chain. The antigen is undetermined. The data are from a study of T cells after posttransplantation cyclophosphamide. Cells defined as naive were viable CD3+CD4+ or CD3+CD8+ and CCR7+CD45RA+CD45RO-CD95-CD27+CD28+. The related graft donor's blood sample was taken on the day of bone marrow donation. Produced via immunoSEQ multiplex PCR; TCRdb's table is partial and in-frame only. Of tens of thousands of clones in the sample, 90% to 95% are singletons; the top ten hold around 0.1%. V lost 0 bases, J lost 4 bases, and 12 bases lay in between. This CDR3 has 15 amino acids. The germline V gene has CDR1 MDHEN and CDR2 SYDVKM. Study findings and constraints: After PTCy, TRB diversity resembled that of CNI/methotrexate controls. Tissue-infiltrating T cells from skin or gut overlapped little with blood T cells. Later blood repertoires were often dominated by clones from the donor CD8+ memory compartment.

The chain joins TRBV28 to TRBJ2-5; D is perhaps TRBD2 (5 bases). The TCR sequence derives from a young man in good health and a related stem cell transplant donor. Sequencing input: naive CD4+ T cells sorted from blood. The CDR3 region is CASSLWGALVETQYF. CDR3 coding DNA: TGTGCCAGCAGTTTATGGGGAGCTCTTGTAGAGACCCAGTACTTC.